The 23 T cell receptor beta chains below all came from one sample that was sequenced in a study of blood T cell repertoires in COVID-19. Generated by immunoSEQ multiplex PCR, the TCRdb table keeps only in-frame clones and is missing some. The sample has 260,000 or so clones, about four fifths seen once. Sequencing was performed on peripheral blood. These receptors were collected from a woman older than 75 with COVID-19, enrolled during active disease.

The chain uses TRBV19 and TRBJ2-3; 8 nucleotides line up with TRBD2. The trim removed 7 bases at V and 4 bases at J, leaving 4 bases unmatched. In germline, CDR1 is LNHDA, CDR2 SQIVND (reference sequence). CDR3 length equals 13 residues. CDR3 in DNA: TGTGCCAGTACAGCGGGAGCCCCAGATACGCAGTATTTT. Its protein product is CASTAGAPDTQYF.

CDR3 bases: TGTGCCAGCAGTTTACCTTGTGTCACAGATACGCAGTATTTT. It codes for CASSLPCVTDTQYF. This chain links TRBV28 with TRBJ2-3, with D hard to call. Trimming shortened V by 2 bases and J by 2 bases, and 8 bases separated the two germline ends. The CDR3 runs 14 residues. The germline V gene encodes CDR1 MDHEN and CDR2 SYDVKM.

This clone was recorded once. CDR3 sequence reads: CASSAGTVSYEQYF. The CDR3 DNA reads as TGCGCCAGCAGTGCCGGGACAGTCTCCTACGAGCAGTACTTC. The chain combines TRBV5-1 with TRBJ2-7; 7 nucleotides align to TRBD1. The CDR3 has 14 residues. Germline lookup yields CDR1 SGHRS and CDR2 YFSETQ. The V segment lost 5 bases and the J segment 0 bases; nucleotides outside the gene matches: 5.

This clone was found once. The chain uses TRBV7-3 and TRBJ2-5, with 7 bases fitting TRBD1. This CDR3 comprises 15 residues. The germline gives CDR1 SGHTA, CDR2 FQGTGA. V lost 5 bases and J lost 2; bases outside the gene matches: 8. CDR3 sequence: CASSLTGTEQETQYF. The CDR3 bases are TGTGCCAGCAGCCTCACCGGGACAGAGCAAGAGACCCAGTACTTC.

The chain is built from TRBV18 and TRBJ1-2; D remains ambiguous. This CDR3 is built from 15 residues. V was cut by 1 base and J by 0 bases, with 9 bases left in between. CDR1 and CDR2 (germline): KGHSH, LQKENI. CDR3 nucleotides: TGTGCCAGCTCACCACGGGAGGGTCCTAACTATGGCTACACCTTC. Translation gives CASSPREGPNYGYTF.

In this sample, this clone turned up a few times. This chain uses TRBV14 with TRBJ1-2, with 10 nucleotides matching TRBD1. The CDR3 loop spans 13 amino acids. V was clipped by 4 bases and J by 8 bases; unmatched bases: 4. Germline lookup yields CDR1 SGHDN and CDR2 FVKESK. The CDR3 DNA reads TGTGCCAGCAGCCGCGACAGGGGGCAAGGCTACACCTTC. The encoded protein is CASSRDRGQGYTF.

The sample holds one count of this clone. The CDR3 region has the DNA TGTGCCAGCAGTGTCGCGGGGGGCACAGATACGCAGTATTTT. Amino acid sequence: CASSVAGGTDTQYF. The chain couples TRBV2 to TRBJ2-3; TRBD2 matches 7 bases. Germline CDR1 reads SNHLY; CDR2 reads FYNNEI. With V trimmed by 4 bases and J by 1 base, 2 bases remained unmatched. The CDR3 is made up of 14 amino acids.

The V gene is TRBV2, the J gene TRBJ2-2, with TRBD2 as a possible D gene (5 bases). The germline CDR1 and CDR2 sequences are SNHLY and FYNNEI. The V end lost 4 bases, the J end lost 6 bases, and 12 bases lay between the germline ends. CDR3 length: 14 residues. CDR3 loop: CASSGYGGSGELFF. In DNA, the CDR3 is TGTGCCAGCAGTGGGTACGGCGGGTCCGGGGAGCTGTTTTTT. Using reference TRBV2 and TRBJ2-2 for the parts outside the CDR3, the full variable domain is EPEVTQTPSHQVTQMGQEVILRCVPISNHLYFYWYRQILGQKVEFLVSFYNNEISEKSEIFDDQFSVERPDGSNFTLKIRSTKLEDSAMYFCASSGYGGSGELFFGEGSRLTVL.

The rearrangement joins TRBV12-5 to TRBJ1-4; possible D gene TRBD1, 6 bases. V lost 2 bases and J lost 12, with 28 bases in between. CDR1 and CDR2 from the germline V gene are LGHNT and FRNRAP. The CDR3 is made up of 18 amino acids. The CDR3 DNA reads as TGTGCTAGTGGTTTGACACGCCTGGGGGGGGGCCTGTATGGTGAACTGTTTTTT. It translates to CASGLTRLGGGLYGELFF.

This chain links TRBV19 with TRBJ1-6; 8 bases are a match to TRBD1. Germline V CDR1 and CDR2: LNHDA, SQIVND (reference sequence). The CDR3 is made up of 15 amino acids. V gave up 4 bases and J gave up 8 bases; unmatched junction bases: 7. The CDR3: CASSTSDRGDSPLHF. The DNA for the CDR3 is TGTGCCAGTAGTACCTCCGACAGGGGCGATTCACCCCTCCACTTT.

The J gene is TRBJ2-1, the V gene TRBV5-1; 11 bases are a match to TRBD2. V shed 3 bases and J 4 bases; nucleotides not matched to a gene: 3. The CDR3 is 15 residues long. CDR1 SGHRS and CDR2 YFSETQ come from the germline V gene. The CDR3 here is CASSYIAGGYNEQFF. CDR3 bases: TGCGCCAGCAGCTATATAGCGGGGGGGTACAATGAGCAGTTCTTC. Complete variable domain (other parts from reference TRBV5-1 and TRBJ2-1): KAGVTQTPRYLIKTRGQQVTLSCSPISGHRSVSWYQQTPGQGLQFLFEYFSETQRNKGNFPGRFSGRQFSNSRSEMNVSTLELGDSALYLCASSYIAGGYNEQFFGPGTRLTVL.

This clone was seen a single time. V gene TRBV7-2 combines with J gene TRBJ2-1; 7 positions match TRBD2. The CDR3 is 18 residues long. The germline V gene encodes CDR1 SGHTA and CDR2 FQGNSA. The V gene end was trimmed by 2 bases and the J gene end by 5 bases; junction bases not matched to a gene: 15. CDR3 coding DNA: TGTGCCAGCAGCTTATCCCCCAGGTTTGCGGGAGACCACAATGAGCAGTTCTTC. Amino acids: CASSLSPRFAGDHNEQFF.

This chain uses TRBV7-2 with TRBJ2-1, with a weak D call TRBD1 (6 bases). Between the trimmed V and J ends, which lost 7 bases and 6 bases, there was a span of 19 bases. Germline-derived CDR1 and CDR2 are SGHTA and FQGNSA. The CDR3 loop spans 15 amino acids. The CDR3 reads CASIMGAGRTNEQFF. The CDR3 nucleotides read TGTGCCAGCATCATGGGGGCAGGGAGAACCAATGAGCAGTTCTTC.

V is TRBV2 and J is TRBJ1-1, with 7 bases identical to TRBD1. The V gene's germline CDR1 is SNHLY and CDR2 FYNNEI. This CDR3 region has 14 residues. V lost 6 bases and J lost 0; bases outside the gene matches: 4. The CDR3 spells CASSGQELNTEAFF. The CDR3 DNA is TGTGCCAGCAGCGGACAGGAATTGAACACTGAAGCTTTCTTT.

This clone was observed once. This CDR3 is CASSPFPNTEAFF. CDR3 coding DNA: TGTGCCAGCTCACCCTTCCCCAACACTGAAGCTTTCTTT. The chain combines TRBV18 with TRBJ1-1; D remains ambiguous. V lost 3 bases to trimming and J lost 2 bases, with 7 bases between them. Germline V gives CDR1 KGHSH, CDR2 LQKENI. This CDR3 is 13 amino acids long.

The CDR3 region is CASSSTATFSYNSPLHF. The CDR3 nucleotides read TGTGCCAGCAGCTCGACGGCGACATTTTCTTATAATTCACCCCTCCACTTT. This chain joins TRBV5-4 and TRBJ1-6, with no clear D. The CDR3 consists of 17 residues. V dropped 3 bases and J dropped 4 bases, with 17 bases sitting between them. Germline V lookup: CDR1 SGHNT, CDR2 YYREEE (reference sequence).

The gene calls are TRBV4-1 and TRBJ1-1; D might be TRBD1 (6 bases). CDR3 length: 14 amino acids. Germline V lookup: CDR1 MGHRA, CDR2 YSYEKL. V was pared by 4 bases and J by 0 bases, with 9 bases between. The CDR3 protein is CASSRGQLNTEAFF. In DNA form, the CDR3 reads TGCGCCAGCAGCCGCGGACAGCTGAACACTGAAGCTTTCTTT.

The chain joins TRBV6-5 to TRBJ1-1, with 10 bases fitting TRBD1. The germline CDR1 and CDR2 sequences are MNHEY and SVGAGI. Losses at the gene ends were 5 bases for V and 4 bases for J; bases not matched to a gene: 7. The CDR3 is made up of 15 amino acids. The CDR3 protein is CASSTDRGRVTEAFF. The CDR3 DNA is TGTGCCAGCAGTACTGACAGGGGGCGGGTCACTGAAGCTTTCTTT.

CDR3 sequence reads: CASSYRTGVPEAFF. The CDR3 region has the DNA TGTGCCAGCAGCTATCGGACAGGGGTCCCTGAAGCTTTCTTT. The chain carries TRBV11-2 and TRBJ1-1; 9 nucleotides align to TRBD1. V dropped 4 bases and J dropped 6; count of bases not matched to a gene: 6. The germline CDR1 and CDR2 sequences are SGHAT and FQNNGV. The CDR3 has 14 residues. Looking up the rest from reference TRBV11-2 and TRBJ1-1 gives the full variable domain: EAGVAQSPRYKIIEKRQSVAFWCNPISGHATLYWYQQILGQGPKLLIQFQNNGVVDDSQLPKDRFSAERLKGVDSTLKIQPAKLEDSAVYLCASSYRTGVPEAFFGQGTRLTVV.

The V call is TRBV18, the J call TRBJ1-2; D gene uncertain. Trimming pared 3 bases from V and 0 bases from J, leaving 11 bases between. This CDR3 comprises 15 residues. Germline V CDR1 and CDR2: KGHSH, LQKENI. The chain's CDR3 is CASSPVLDPNYGYTF. CDR3 nucleotides: TGTGCCAGCTCACCGGTCTTAGATCCTAACTATGGCTACACCTTC.

This clone occurred once. This rearrangement joins TRBV5-4 to TRBJ1-1; 7 bases are shared with TRBD1. The CDR3 totals 12 residues. Germline CDR1 is SGHNT and CDR2 is YYREEE (reference sequence). Unmatched junction bases numbered 5, after V lost 10 bases and J lost 2 bases. This CDR3 is CAGQGDNTEAFF. The CDR3 bases are TGTGCCGGCCAGGGGGATAACACTGAAGCTTTCTTT.

V is TRBV12-3 or TRBV12-4 and J is TRBJ1-2; D might be TRBD1 (5 bases). The CDR3 contains 13 residues. With 8 bases removed from V and 5 bases from J, the gap between germline ends came to 15 bases. CDR3 loop: CASGSTAGYGYTF. The CDR3 nucleotides read TGTGCCAGCGGGTCGACAGCAGGATATGGCTACACCTTC.

This CDR3 is CASSQGGDRYTF. The CDR3 DNA is TGTGCCAGCAGCCAAGGGGGGGATCGCTACACCTTC. V is TRBV3-1 (or the pseudogene TRBV3-2) and J is TRBJ1-2, with D maybe TRBD1 (5 bases). Trimming pared 1 base from V and 9 bases from J, leaving 9 bases between. Germline assignment: CDR1 LGHDT and CDR2 YNNKEL (reference sequence). The CDR3 sequence is 12 residues long.